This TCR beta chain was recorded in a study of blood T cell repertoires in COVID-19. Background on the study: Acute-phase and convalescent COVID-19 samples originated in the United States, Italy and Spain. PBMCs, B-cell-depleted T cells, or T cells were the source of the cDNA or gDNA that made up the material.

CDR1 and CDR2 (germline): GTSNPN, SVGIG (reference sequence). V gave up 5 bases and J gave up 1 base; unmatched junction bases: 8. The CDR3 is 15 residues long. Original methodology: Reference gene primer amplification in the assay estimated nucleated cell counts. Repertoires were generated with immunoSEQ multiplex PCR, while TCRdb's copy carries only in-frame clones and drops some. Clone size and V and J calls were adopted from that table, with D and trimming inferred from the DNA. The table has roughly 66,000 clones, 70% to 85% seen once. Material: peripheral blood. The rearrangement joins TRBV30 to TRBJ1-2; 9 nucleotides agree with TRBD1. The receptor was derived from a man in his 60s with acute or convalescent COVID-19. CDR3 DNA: TGTGCCTGGGACCCGGGGACAGGGAGTAACTATGGCTACACCTTC. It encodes CAWDPGTGSNYGYTF.